A single sample gave rise to the 10 T cell receptor beta chains below, sequenced in a study of T cells in Graves' hyperthyroidism and ophthalmopathy. Amplification targeted TCR beta CDR3 regions from RNA transcripts. First-round RT-PCR with HTBI primers amplified the TCR CDR3 region. MiXCR was run by TCRdb on the multiplex PCR reads, yielding one entry per CDR3 protein. The table shows 640,000 or so distinct CDR3 sequences, with about 15% occurring only once. The sequenced material came from blood. These receptors were obtained from a woman aged 40 to 50 with Graves' ophthalmopathy.

This clonotype was observed many times. The genes are TRBV4-1 and TRBJ2-7; perhaps TRBD1 as D (5 bases). The V end was cut by 3 bases, the J end by 4 bases, with 13 bases between. CDR3 size: 14 residues. Germline V gene data show CDR1 as MGHRA and CDR2 as YSYEKL. CDR3 region: CASSQANQGYEQYF. CDR3 nucleotides: TGCGCCAGCAGCCAGGCTAACCAGGGTTACGAGCAGTACTTC.

V is TRBV3-1 and J is TRBJ1-2, with D perhaps matching TRBD1 (5 bases). Germline lookup yields CDR1 LGHDT and CDR2 YNNKEL (reference sequence). Between the trimmed V and J ends, which lost 1 base and 5 bases, there was a span of 14 bases. This CDR3 spans 15 amino acids. This CDR3 reads CASSQGPGKYYGYTF. The DNA of the CDR3 is TGTGCCAGCAGCCAAGGCCCAGGGAAGTATTATGGCTACACCTTC.

The chain combines TRBV6-2 or TRBV6-3 with TRBJ1-2; D uncertain. This CDR3 spans 12 amino acids. Germline V gives CDR1 MNHEY, CDR2 SVGEGT. Trimming removed 4 bases at V and 4 bases at J, with 7 bases between. Written as DNA, the CDR3 is TGTGCCAGCAGTTCCCCGCGCTATGGCTACACCTTC. Its protein product is CASSSPRYGYTF.

This clonotype was seen many times. This sequence joins TRBV29-1 and TRBJ1-1; D is ambiguous. V dropped 7 bases and J dropped 1 base, with 16 bases sitting between them. CDR3 size: 14 residues. Looked up from germline, CDR1 is SQVTM and CDR2 is ANQGSEA. The CDR3 sequence: CSASWYSRNTEAFF. CDR3 sequence (DNA): TGCAGCGCTAGCTGGTACAGCCGGAACACTGAAGCTTTCTTT.

The chain joins TRBV10-3 to TRBJ2-7; 9 bases are a match to TRBD2. CDR1 and CDR2 (germline): ENHRY, SYGVKD. This CDR3 has 14 residues. Losses at the gene ends were 7 bases for V and 6 bases for J; bases not matched to a gene: 10. DNA for the CDR3: TGTGCCATCAATGGGCTAGCGGGAAATAGCGAGCAGTACTTC. Amino acids: CAINGLAGNSEQYF.

This clonotype came up many times. The chain recombines TRBV2 with TRBJ2-3, with TRBD2 identical over 13 bases. The CDR3 loop spans 16 amino acids. Per germline, CDR1 SNHLY and CDR2 FYNNEI. V shed 4 bases, J shed 12 bases, and the junction held 13 bases outside the gene matches. CDR3 residues: CASSALRGTSGALQYF. In DNA form, the CDR3 reads TGTGCCAGCAGTGCCCTTAGAGGGACTAGCGGGGCCTTACAGTATTTT.

This clonotype was found many times. V gene TRBV5-1 combines with J gene TRBJ2-7, with a tentative D call TRBD1 (5 bases). The CDR3 totals 14 residues. Germline V CDR1 and CDR2: SGHRS, YFSETQ. The V gene lost 2 bases and the J gene lost 5 bases, with 14 bases spanning the gap. The CDR3 protein is CASSLYQGHNEQYF. The CDR3 region has the DNA TGCGCCAGCAGCTTATACCAGGGTCACAACGAGCAGTACTTC. Full variable domain (outside the CDR3, taken from reference TRBV5-1 and TRBJ2-7): KAGVTQTPRYLIKTRGQQVTLSCSPISGHRSVSWYQQTPGQGLQFLFEYFSETQRNKGNFPGRFSGRQFSNSRSEMNVSTLELGDSALYLCASSLYQGHNEQYFGPGTRLTVT.

On this clonotype itself: One base away lies a much larger clone, so this may be a sequencing read error. The V call is TRBV7-8, the J call TRBJ1-1; D not resolved. Germline CDR1 is SGHVS and CDR2 is FQNEAQ. The CDR3 is made up of 13 amino acids. Trimming left V 3 bases short and J 0 bases short, with 5 bases between. CDR3 bases: TGTGCCAGCAGCTTTGCAATGAACACTGAAGCTTTCTTT. Residues: CASSFAMNTEAFF.

The gene calls are TRBV11-1 and TRBJ1-5; D perhaps matches TRBD1 (5 bases). Germline CDR1 SGHAT, CDR2 FQDESV (reference sequence). V lost 1 base, J lost 0 bases, and 16 bases lay in between. CDR3 length equals 18 residues. The CDR3 DNA reads TGTGCCAGCAGCTTAGTGGCAGAGGTGGGGGGTAGCAATCAGCCCCAGCATTTT. Translation: CASSLVAEVGGSNQPQHF.

This clonotype was seen many times. CDR3 in amino acids: CSARVAGGMVAGELFF. CDR3 bases: TGCAGTGCTAGAGTTGCGGGAGGAATGGTAGCCGGGGAGCTGTTTTTT. This chain links TRBV20-1 with TRBJ2-2; 8 bases align to TRBD2. This CDR3 comprises 16 residues. Trimming cost V 1 base and J 6 bases; bases outside gene matches: 10. Germline CDR1 DFQATT, CDR2 SNEGSKA (reference sequence).